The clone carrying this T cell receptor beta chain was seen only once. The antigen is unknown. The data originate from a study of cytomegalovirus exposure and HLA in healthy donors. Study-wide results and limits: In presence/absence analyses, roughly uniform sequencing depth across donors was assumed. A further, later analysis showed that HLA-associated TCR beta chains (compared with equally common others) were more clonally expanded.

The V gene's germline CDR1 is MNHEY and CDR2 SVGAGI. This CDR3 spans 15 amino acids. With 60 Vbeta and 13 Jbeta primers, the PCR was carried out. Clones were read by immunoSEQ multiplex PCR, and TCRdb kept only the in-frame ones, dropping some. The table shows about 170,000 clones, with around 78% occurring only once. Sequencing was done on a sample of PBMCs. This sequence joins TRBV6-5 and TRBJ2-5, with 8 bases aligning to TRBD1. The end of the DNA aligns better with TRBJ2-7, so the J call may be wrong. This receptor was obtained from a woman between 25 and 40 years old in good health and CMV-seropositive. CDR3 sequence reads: CASSYYGQGLNEQYF. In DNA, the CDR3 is TGTGCCAGCAGTTATTACGGACAGGGTCTGAACGAGCAGTACTTC.